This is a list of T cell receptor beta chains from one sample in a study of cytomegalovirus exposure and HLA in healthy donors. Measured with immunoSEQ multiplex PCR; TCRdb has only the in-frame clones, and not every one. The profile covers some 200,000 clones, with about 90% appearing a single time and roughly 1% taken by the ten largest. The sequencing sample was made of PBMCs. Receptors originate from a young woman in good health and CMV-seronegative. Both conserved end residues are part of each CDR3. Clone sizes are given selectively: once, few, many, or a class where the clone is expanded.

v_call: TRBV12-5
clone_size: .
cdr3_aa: CASGFAGDRVLNEQFF

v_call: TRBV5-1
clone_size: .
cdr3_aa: CASTWGQGRQETQYF

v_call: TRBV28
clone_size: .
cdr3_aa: CASSYSTEAFF

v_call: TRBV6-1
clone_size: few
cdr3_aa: CASNDNRVNQPQHF

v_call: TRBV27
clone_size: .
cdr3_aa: CASSLFRLGGQETQYF

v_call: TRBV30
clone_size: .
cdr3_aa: CAWSVLEGRGYEQFF

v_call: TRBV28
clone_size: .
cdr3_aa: CASSSRGPSGPQHF

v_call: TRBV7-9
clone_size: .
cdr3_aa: CASQGRSNIQYF

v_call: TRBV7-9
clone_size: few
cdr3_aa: CASQVMNTEAFF

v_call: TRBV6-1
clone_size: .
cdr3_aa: CASRDRVNYGYTF

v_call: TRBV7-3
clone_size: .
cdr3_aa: CASSQGLADSTDTQYF

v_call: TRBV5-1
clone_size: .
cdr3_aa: CASSFGGIGTDTQYF

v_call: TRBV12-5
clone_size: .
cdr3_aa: CASGFDVTGRWNEQFF

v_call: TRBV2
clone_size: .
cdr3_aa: CASRGGQSGQPQHF

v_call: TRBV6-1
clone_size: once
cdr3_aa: CAAFGTQNTEAFF

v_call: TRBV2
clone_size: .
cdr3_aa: CASTDGVYGYTF

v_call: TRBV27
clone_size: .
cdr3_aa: CASRGTGSHEQFF

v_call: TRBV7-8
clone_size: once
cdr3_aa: CASSLARVPSTEAFF

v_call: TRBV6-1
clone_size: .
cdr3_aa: CASSWSPGTEAFF

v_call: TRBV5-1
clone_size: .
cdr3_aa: CASSRDRVNTEAFF

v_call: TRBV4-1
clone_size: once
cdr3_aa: CASSFAGTGNTGELFF

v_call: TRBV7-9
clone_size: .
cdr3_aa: CASSLPTYEQYF